This TCR beta chain was captured by sequencing in a study of cytomegalovirus exposure and HLA in healthy donors. On this clone itself: The target antigen is unknown.

The germline CDR1 and CDR2 sequences are MNHEY and SMNVEV (reference sequence). The CDR3 length is 15 residues. With 6 bases removed from V and 0 bases from J, the gap between germline ends came to 15 bases. Findings and caveats of the study: Several of the most significant clusters were apparently associated with common viral pathogens in a later analysis. In vitro work confirmed that a few CMV-associated chains recognize CMV antigens. The number of N-insertions in an Asian-associated ancestry cluster was reportedly below the 666-donor mean in a later analysis. It has been reported that TCR beta sequences accurately predicted the HLA-A and HLA-B alleles of most subjects.

It was with 60 Vbeta and 13 Jbeta primers that the PCR ran. Sequencing used immunoSEQ multiplex PCR; TCRdb keeps in-frame clones, though not all of them. The sample includes about 98,000 clones, approximately 80% seen only once; the top ten take around 15%. The material sequenced was PBMCs. V and J are TRBV27 and TRBJ2-7, with a possible D match to TRBD2 (6 bases). The receptor comes from a man aged 55 to 70 in good health and CMV-seropositive. CDR3 DNA sequence: TGTGCCAGCAGCCCCGCGGGAAATCCCTCCTACGAGCAGTACTTC. Amino acids: CASSPAGNPSYEQYF.